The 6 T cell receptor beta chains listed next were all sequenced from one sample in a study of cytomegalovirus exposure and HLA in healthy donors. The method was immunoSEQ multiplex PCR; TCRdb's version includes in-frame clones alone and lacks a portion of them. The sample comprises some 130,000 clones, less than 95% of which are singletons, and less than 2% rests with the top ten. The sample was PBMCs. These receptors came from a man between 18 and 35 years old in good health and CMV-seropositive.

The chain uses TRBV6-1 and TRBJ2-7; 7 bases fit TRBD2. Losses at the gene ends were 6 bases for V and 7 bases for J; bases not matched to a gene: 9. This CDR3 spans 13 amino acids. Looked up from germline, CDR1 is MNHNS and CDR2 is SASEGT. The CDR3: CASRGAPGGEQYF. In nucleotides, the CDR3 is TGTGCCAGCAGAGGGGCGCCGGGGGGAGAGCAGTACTTC.

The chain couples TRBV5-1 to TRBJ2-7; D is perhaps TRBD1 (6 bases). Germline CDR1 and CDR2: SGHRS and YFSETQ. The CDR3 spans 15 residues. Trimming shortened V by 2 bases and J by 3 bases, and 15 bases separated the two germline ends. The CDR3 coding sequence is TGCGCCAGCAGCTTCCCCGGCAGGGGCGGCTACGAGCAGTACTTC. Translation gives CASSFPGRGGYEQYF.

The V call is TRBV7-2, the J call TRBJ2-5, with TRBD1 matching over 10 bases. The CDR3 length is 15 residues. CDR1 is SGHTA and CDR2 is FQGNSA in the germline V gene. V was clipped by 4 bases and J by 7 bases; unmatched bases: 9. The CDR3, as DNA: TGTGCCAGCAGCTCAGCGGGACAGGGGTTGGGGACCCAGTACTTC. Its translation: CASSSAGQGLGTQYF.

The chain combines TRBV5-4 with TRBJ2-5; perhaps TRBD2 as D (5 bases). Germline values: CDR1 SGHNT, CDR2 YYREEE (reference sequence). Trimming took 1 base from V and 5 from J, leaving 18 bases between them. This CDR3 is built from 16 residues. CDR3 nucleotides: TGTGCCAGCAGCTTGTTAGGCGGGCCCTATGGGGAGACCCAGTACTTC. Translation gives CASSLLGGPYGETQYF.

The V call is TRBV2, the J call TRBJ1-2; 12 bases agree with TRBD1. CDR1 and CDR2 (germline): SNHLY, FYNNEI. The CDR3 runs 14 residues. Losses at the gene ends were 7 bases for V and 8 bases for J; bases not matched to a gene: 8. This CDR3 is CASNPGQGAGGYTF. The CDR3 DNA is TGTGCCAGCAATCCGGGACAGGGGGCTGGAGGCTACACCTTC.

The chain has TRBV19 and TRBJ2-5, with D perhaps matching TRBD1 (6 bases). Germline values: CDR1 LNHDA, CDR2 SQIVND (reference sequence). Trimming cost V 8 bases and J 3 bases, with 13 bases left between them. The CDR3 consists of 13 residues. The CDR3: CASRGQLKETQYF. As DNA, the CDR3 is TGTGCCAGTCGAGGACAGCTTAAAGAGACCCAGTACTTC.